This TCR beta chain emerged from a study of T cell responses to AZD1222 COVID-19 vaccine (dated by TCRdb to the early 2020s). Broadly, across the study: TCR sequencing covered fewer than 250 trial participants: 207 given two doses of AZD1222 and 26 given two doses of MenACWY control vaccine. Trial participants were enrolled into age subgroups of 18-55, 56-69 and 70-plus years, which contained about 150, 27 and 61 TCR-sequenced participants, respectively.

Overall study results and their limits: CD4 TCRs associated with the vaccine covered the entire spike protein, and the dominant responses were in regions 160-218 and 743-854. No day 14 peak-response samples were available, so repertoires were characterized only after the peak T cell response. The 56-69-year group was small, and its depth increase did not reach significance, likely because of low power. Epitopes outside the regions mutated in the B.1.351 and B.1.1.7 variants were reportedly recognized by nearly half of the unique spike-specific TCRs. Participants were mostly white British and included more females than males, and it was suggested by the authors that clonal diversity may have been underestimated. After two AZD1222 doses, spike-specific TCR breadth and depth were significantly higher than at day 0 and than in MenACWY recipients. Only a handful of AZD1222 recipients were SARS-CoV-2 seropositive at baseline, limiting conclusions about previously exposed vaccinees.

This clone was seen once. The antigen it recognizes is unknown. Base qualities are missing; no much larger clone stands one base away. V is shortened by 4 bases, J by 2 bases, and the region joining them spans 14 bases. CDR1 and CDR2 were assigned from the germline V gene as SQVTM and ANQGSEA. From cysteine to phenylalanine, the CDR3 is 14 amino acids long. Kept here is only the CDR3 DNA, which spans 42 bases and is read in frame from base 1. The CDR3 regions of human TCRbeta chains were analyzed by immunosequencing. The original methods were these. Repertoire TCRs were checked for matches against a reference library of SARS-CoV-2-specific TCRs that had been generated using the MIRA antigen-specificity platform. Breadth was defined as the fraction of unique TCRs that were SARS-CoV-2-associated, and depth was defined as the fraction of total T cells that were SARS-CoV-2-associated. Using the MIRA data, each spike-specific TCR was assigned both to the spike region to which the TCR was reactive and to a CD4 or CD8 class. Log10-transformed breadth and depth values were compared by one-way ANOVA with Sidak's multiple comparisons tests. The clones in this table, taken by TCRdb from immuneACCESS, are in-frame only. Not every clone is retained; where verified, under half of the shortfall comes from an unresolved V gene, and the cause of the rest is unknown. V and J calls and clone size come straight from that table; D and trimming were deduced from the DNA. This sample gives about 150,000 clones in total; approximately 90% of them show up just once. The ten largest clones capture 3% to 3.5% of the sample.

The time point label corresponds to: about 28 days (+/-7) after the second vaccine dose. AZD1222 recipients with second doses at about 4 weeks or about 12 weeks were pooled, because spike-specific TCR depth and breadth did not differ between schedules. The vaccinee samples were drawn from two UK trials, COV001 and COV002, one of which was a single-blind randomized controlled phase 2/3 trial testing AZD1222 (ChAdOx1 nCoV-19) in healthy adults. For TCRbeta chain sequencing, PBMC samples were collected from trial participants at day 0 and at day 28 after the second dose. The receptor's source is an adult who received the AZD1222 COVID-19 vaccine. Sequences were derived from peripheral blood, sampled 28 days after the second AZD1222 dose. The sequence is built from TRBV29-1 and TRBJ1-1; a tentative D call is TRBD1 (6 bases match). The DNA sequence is TGCAGCGTTGCCCACACAGGGTTCAACACTGAAGCTTTCTTT. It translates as CSVAHTGFNTEAFF.